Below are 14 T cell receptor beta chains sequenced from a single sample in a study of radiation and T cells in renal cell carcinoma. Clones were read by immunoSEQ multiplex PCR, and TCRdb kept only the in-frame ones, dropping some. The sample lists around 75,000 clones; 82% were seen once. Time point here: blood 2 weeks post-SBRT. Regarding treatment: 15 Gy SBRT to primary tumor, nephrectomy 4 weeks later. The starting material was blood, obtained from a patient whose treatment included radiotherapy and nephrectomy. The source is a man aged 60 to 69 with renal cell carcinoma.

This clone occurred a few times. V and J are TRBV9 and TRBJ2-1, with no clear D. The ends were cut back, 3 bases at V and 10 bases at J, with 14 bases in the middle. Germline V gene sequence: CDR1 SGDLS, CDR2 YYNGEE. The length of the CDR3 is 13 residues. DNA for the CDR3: TGTGCCAGCAGCGGTGAAGCCTTTAGCGAGCAGTTCTTC. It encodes CASSGEAFSEQFF.

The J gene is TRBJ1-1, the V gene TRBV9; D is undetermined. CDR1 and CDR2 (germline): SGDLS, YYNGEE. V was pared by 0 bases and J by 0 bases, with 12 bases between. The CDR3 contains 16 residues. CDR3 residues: CASSVVFPPMNTEAFF. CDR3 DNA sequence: TGTGCCAGCAGCGTAGTATTCCCCCCGATGAACACTGAAGCTTTCTTT.

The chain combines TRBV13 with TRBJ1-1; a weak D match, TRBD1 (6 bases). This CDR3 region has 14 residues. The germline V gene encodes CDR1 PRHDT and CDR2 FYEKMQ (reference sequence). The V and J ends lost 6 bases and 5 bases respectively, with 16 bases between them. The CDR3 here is CASSQGRGGTEAFF. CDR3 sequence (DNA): TGTGCCAGCAGTCAGGGCCGAGGGGGAACTGAAGCTTTCTTT.

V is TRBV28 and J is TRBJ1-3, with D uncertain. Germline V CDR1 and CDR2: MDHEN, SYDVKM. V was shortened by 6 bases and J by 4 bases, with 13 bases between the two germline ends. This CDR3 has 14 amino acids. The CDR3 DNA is TGTGCCAGCAGCCCCCTTGAGGCGGGAAACACCATATATTTT. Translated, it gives CASSPLEAGNTIYF. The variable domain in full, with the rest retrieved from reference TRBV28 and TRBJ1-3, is DVKVTQSSRYLVKRTGEKVFLECVQDMDHENMFWYRQDPGLGLRLIYFSYDVKMKEKGDIPEGYSVSREKKERFSLILESASTNQTSMYLCASSPLEAGNTIYFGEGSWLTVV.

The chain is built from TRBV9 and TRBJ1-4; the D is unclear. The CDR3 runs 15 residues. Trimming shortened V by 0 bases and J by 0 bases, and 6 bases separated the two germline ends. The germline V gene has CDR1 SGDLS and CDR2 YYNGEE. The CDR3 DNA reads TGTGCCAGCAGCGTAGAACCTGCAACTAATGAAAAACTGTTTTTT. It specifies CASSVEPATNEKLFF.

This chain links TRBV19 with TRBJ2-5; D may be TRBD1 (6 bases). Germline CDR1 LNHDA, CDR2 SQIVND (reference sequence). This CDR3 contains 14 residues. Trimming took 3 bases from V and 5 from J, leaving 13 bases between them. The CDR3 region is CASSIGRGAETQYF. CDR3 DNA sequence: TGTGCCAGTAGTATTGGCAGGGGTGCGGAGACCCAGTACTTC.

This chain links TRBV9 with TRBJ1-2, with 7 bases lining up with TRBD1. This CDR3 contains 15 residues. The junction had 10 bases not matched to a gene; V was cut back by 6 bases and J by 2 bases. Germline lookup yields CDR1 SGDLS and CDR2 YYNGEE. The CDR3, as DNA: TGTGCCAGCACGGGGGACAGACCGTCAAACTATGGCTACACCTTC. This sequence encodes CASTGDRPSNYGYTF.

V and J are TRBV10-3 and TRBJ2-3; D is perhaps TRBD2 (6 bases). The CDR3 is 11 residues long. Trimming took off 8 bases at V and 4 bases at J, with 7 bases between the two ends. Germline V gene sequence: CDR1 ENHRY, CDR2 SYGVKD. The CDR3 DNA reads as TGTGCCATCGGGGAGGCAGATACGCAGTATTTT. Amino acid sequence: CAIGEADTQYF.

The CDR3 protein is CASSPYGGSTDTQYF. The CDR3 bases are TGTGCCAGCAGCCCTTATGGCGGGAGCACAGATACGCAGTATTTT. The genes are TRBV9 and TRBJ2-3, with TRBD2 as a possible D gene (5 bases). This CDR3 has 15 residues. The germline V and J ends were trimmed by 4 bases and 0 bases, with 12 bases remaining between them. Germline V gene sequence: CDR1 SGDLS, CDR2 YYNGEE.

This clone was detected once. This chain's CDR3 is CASKWRYRSVSGANVLTF. In DNA, the CDR3 is TGTGCCAGCAAGTGGAGGTACAGAAGTGTCTCTGGGGCCAACGTCCTGACTTTC. The chain employs TRBV2 and TRBJ2-6; a weak D match, TRBD2 (5 bases). CDR1 is SNHLY and CDR2 is FYNNEI in the germline V gene. This CDR3 spans 18 amino acids. V was trimmed by 7 bases and J by 0 bases, leaving 19 bases between them.

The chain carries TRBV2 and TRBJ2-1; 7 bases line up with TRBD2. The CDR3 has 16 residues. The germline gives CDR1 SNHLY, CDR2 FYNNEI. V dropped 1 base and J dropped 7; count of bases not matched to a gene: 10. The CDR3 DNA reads TGTGCCAGCAGTGAAGAGGGCGGGAGCTTGGGAAATGAGCAGTTCTTC. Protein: CASSEEGGSLGNEQFF.

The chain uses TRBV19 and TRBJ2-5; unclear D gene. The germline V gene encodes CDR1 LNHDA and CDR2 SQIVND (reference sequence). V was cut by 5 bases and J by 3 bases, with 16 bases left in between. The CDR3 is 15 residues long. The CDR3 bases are TGTGCCAGTAGTCCCCGGGCCCTTAGGGAAGAGACCCAGTACTTC. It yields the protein CASSPRALREETQYF.

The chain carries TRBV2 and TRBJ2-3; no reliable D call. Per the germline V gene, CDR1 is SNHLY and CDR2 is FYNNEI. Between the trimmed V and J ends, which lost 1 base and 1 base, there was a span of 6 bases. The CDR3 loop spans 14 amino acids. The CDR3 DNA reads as TGTGCCAGCAGTGAAGTGGCCCGCACAGATACGCAGTATTTT. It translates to CASSEVARTDTQYF.

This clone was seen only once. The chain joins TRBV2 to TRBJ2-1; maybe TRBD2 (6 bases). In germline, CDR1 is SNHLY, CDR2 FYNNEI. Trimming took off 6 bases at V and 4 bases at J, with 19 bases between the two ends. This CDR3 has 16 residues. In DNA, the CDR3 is TGTGCCAGCAGGGGGTTTAGCGGAGTGGGGTACAATGAGCAGTTCTTC. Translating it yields CASRGFSGVGYNEQFF.